Shown below are 6 T cell receptor beta chains from a single sample sequenced in a study of OX40 agonist ivuxolimab in advanced cancers. This table comes from immunoSEQ multiplex PCR, and its TCRdb copy is limited to in-frame clones, with some not included. The sample includes 80,000 to 90,000 clones, roughly four fifths of them seen just once. The input for sequencing was CD4+ or CD8+ T cells sorted from blood, taken in a trial of the OX40 agonist ivuxolimab. These receptors came from an adult with an advanced solid tumor such as melanoma, head and neck, liver or kidney cancer.

Note on this clone: This sample also contains other DNA sequences that code for the same CDR3. This chain joins TRBV2 and TRBJ2-5, with no clear D. The V gene's germline CDR1 is SNHLY and CDR2 FYNNEI. CDR3 length: 9 residues. V lost 8 bases, J lost 4 bases, and 2 bases lay in between. This CDR3 reads CASGETQYF. The CDR3 DNA is TGTGCCAGCGGAGAGACCCAGTACTTC. Based on the CDR3 plus reference TRBV2 and TRBJ2-5, the full variable domain is EPEVTQTPSHQVTQMGQEVILRCVPISNHLYFYWYRQILGQKVEFLVSFYNNEISEKSEIFDDQFSVERPDGSNFTLKIRSTKLEDSAMYFCASGETQYFGPGTRLLVL.

The chain combines TRBV6-5 with TRBJ2-7; weak D call: TRBD1 (6 bases). Trimming left V 0 bases short and J 6 bases short, with 15 bases between. This CDR3 has 15 residues. CDR1 is MNHEY, CDR2 SVGAGI, per germline. CDR3 sequence (DNA): TGTGCCAGCAGTTACTCCGCGAGAATAGGGGGCGAGCAGTACTTC. Translating gives CASSYSARIGGEQYF.

The chain combines TRBV6-5 with TRBJ1-1; tentative D call: TRBD1 (6 bases). Trimming cost V 5 bases and J 5 bases, with 15 bases left between them. This CDR3 has 14 amino acids. Germline CDR1 reads MNHEY; CDR2 reads SVGAGI. This CDR3 reads CASSQDPGETEAFF. For the CDR3, the DNA is TGTGCCAGCAGTCAAGACCCAGGGGAAACTGAAGCTTTCTTT.

In this sample, this clone turned up a few times. The chain employs TRBV7-9 and TRBJ1-5; a possible D gene is TRBD1 (6 bases). The CDR3 spans 12 residues. The germline V and J ends were trimmed by 1 base and 11 bases, with 9 bases remaining between them. From germline, CDR1 is SEHNR and CDR2 FQNEAQ (reference sequence). The CDR3: CASSLVGTSQHF. In DNA form, the CDR3 reads TGTGCCAGCAGCTTAGTTGGGACATCCCAGCATTTT.

In this sample, this clone turned up once. The CDR3: CASSLASGGQETQYF. The CDR3 coding sequence is TGCGCCAGCAGCTTGGCCTCGGGGGGACAAGAGACCCAGTACTTC. The rearrangement uses TRBV5-1 and TRBJ2-5; 7 nucleotides match TRBD2. V lost 0 bases and J lost 2; bases outside the gene matches: 4. The germline CDR1 and CDR2 sequences are SGHRS and YFSETQ. There are 15 residues in the CDR3.

The J gene is TRBJ2-5, the V gene TRBV6-6; tentatively, D is TRBD2 (5 bases). The CDR3 loop spans 11 amino acids. Germline loops: CDR1 MNHNY, CDR2 SVGAGI (reference sequence). Deletions cut 6 bases from V and 5 bases from J, with 7 bases between. CDR3 in DNA: TGTGCCAGCAGGGAGGATGAGACCCAGTACTTC. Translated: CASREDETQYF.